This paragraph reports one T cell receptor (beta chain). Its antigen is not known. Generated by immunoSEQ multiplex PCR, the TCRdb table keeps only in-frame clones and is missing some. The table records more than 500,000 clones, around 96% of them present only once. Terminally differentiated effector memory CD45RA+ cells were excluded by CCR7 positive selection of CD45RO-negative cells. Germline CDR1 reads LNHDA; CDR2 reads SQIVND (reference sequence). Trimming removed 5 bases from V and 2 bases from J, with 15 bases in between. The length of the CDR3 is 16 residues. This sample was taken from a study of shared clonotypes between healthy human individuals. Study outcomes and limitations: For naive CD4 cells, 4% to 5% of clonotypes were shared across a few donors.

The clonotype was recovered from a woman in her 30s in good health. The specimen was naive CD8+ T cells sorted from blood. V is TRBV19 and J is TRBJ2-2; a weak D match, TRBD1 (5 bases). The CDR3 is CASSPQGMGNTGELFF. The DNA of the CDR3 is TGTGCCAGTAGTCCCCAGGGAATGGGTAACACCGGGGAGCTGTTTTTT.